Presented here are 32 T cell receptor beta chains from one specimen sequenced in a study of cytomegalovirus exposure and HLA in healthy donors. PCR used 60 Vbeta primers and 13 Jbeta primers. Generated by immunoSEQ multiplex PCR, the TCRdb table keeps only in-frame clones and is missing some. The sample includes about 160,000 clones, around four fifths of them seen just once. The sequencing input was PBMCs. These receptors were collected from a woman aged 18-30 years in good health and CMV-seronegative.

The chain employs TRBV5-1 and TRBJ1-1; 11 positions agree with TRBD1. V was clipped by 2 bases and J by 3 bases; unmatched bases: 6. CDR3 length equals 16 residues. The germline V gene encodes CDR1 SGHRS and CDR2 YFSETQ. CDR3 DNA: TGCGCCAGCAGCTTCAATGGACAGGGGGCGTACACTGAAGCTTTCTTT. It codes for CASSFNGQGAYTEAFF.

The table lists this clone with a count of one. V and J are TRBV9 and TRBJ1-6; 7 nucleotides line up with TRBD1. This CDR3 spans 15 amino acids. With V trimmed by 4 bases and J by 7 bases, 8 bases remained unmatched. Per the germline V gene, CDR1 is SGDLS and CDR2 is YYNGEE. The CDR3 region is CASSKQGQSNSPLHF. CDR3 nucleotide sequence: TGTGCCAGCAGCAAACAGGGACAGTCAAATTCACCCCTCCACTTT.

This rearrangement joins TRBV9 to TRBJ1-2, with 8 bases lining up with TRBD1. The germline gives CDR1 SGDLS, CDR2 YYNGEE. Trimming cost V 2 bases and J 6 bases; bases outside gene matches: 6. The CDR3 consists of 14 residues. The CDR3: CASSVGQGLNGYTF. The CDR3, as DNA: TGTGCCAGCAGCGTCGGACAGGGTTTGAATGGCTACACCTTC.

The sample holds a few counts of this clone. The V gene is TRBV5-4, the J gene TRBJ2-7; TRBD1 might be the D (6 bases). The CDR3 is 16 amino acids. V was clipped by 0 bases and J by 2 bases, with 15 bases between them. CDR1 is SGHNT, CDR2 YYREEE, per germline (reference sequence). The CDR3 loop reads CASSLAGRGPTYEQYF. DNA of the CDR3: TGTGCCAGCAGCTTGGCTGGCAGGGGCCCGACCTACGAGCAGTACTTC. The variable domain in full, with the rest retrieved from reference TRBV5-4 and TRBJ2-7, is ETGVTQSPTHLIKTRGQQVTLRCSSQSGHNTVSWYQQALGQGPQFIFQYYREEENGRGNFPPRFSGLQFPNYSSELNVNALELDDSALYLCASSLAGRGPTYEQYFGPGTRLTVT.

This chain links TRBV7-8 with TRBJ1-1; D is possibly TRBD1 (6 bases). Germline loops: CDR1 SGHVS, CDR2 FQNEAQ. V was shortened by 2 bases and J by 1 base, with 17 bases between the two germline ends. This CDR3 region has 17 residues. The CDR3 sequence: CASSLFPRTDRNTEAFF. As DNA, the CDR3 is TGTGCCAGCAGCTTATTCCCCCGGACAGATCGGAACACTGAAGCTTTCTTT.

The chain has TRBV6-1 and TRBJ1-6; TRBD1 aligns across 7 bases. The germline gives CDR1 MNHNS, CDR2 SASEGT. The junction had 6 bases not matched to a gene; V was cut back by 4 bases and J by 9 bases. The CDR3 contains 14 residues. The CDR3 is CASSGQGISSPLHF. CDR3 sequence (DNA): TGTGCCAGCAGTGGACAGGGAATAAGTTCACCCCTCCACTTT.

In DNA, the CDR3 is TGTGCCAGCAGACTTAGCGACTATGGCTACACCTTC. Protein: CASRLSDYGYTF. The gene calls are TRBV2 and TRBJ1-2; unclear D gene. Germline V gene sequence: CDR1 SNHLY, CDR2 FYNNEI. V was clipped by 6 bases and J by 3 bases, with 8 bases between them. The CDR3 contains 12 residues.

The rearrangement uses TRBV5-1 and TRBJ1-3; 9 bases are shared with TRBD1. The CDR3 consists of 16 residues. The V gene's germline CDR1 is SGHRS and CDR2 YFSETQ. With V trimmed by 3 bases and J by 1 base, 5 bases remained unmatched. CDR3 in amino acids: CASSSATGGSGNTIYF. The CDR3 coding sequence is TGCGCCAGCAGCTCCGCGACAGGGGGGTCTGGAAACACCATATATTTT.

This clone was counted a few times. CDR3 sequence: CASSSPGGSSYEQYF. The CDR3 DNA reads TGTGCCAGTAGTTCGCCAGGGGGTAGCTCCTACGAGCAGTACTTC. The chain employs TRBV19 and TRBJ2-7, with TRBD1 matching over 7 bases. The CDR3 spans 15 residues. V gave up 5 bases and J gave up 0 bases; unmatched junction bases: 7. CDR1 and CDR2 from the germline V gene are LNHDA and SQIVND (reference sequence).

The rearrangement links TRBV7-8 to TRBJ1-4; tentatively, D is TRBD1 (6 bases). Germline V lookup: CDR1 SGHVS, CDR2 FQNEAQ. This CDR3 has 15 residues. V was clipped by 5 bases and J by 4 bases, with 14 bases between them. The CDR3 here is CASSPQGQVNEKLFF. DNA for the CDR3: TGTGCCAGCAGCCCTCAGGGGCAGGTTAATGAAAAACTGTTTTTT.

This sequence joins TRBV10-1 and TRBJ2-7, with D perhaps matching TRBD1 (6 bases). The germline gives CDR1 WNHNN, CDR2 SYGVQD (reference sequence). Trimming left V 4 bases short and J 0 bases short, with 16 bases between. The CDR3 is 16 residues long. CDR3 protein: CASSGPGALSSYEQYF. The CDR3 DNA reads as TGCGCCAGCAGTGGGCCAGGGGCACTATCCTCCTACGAGCAGTACTTC.

This rearrangement joins TRBV27 to TRBJ2-7, with 8 bases fitting TRBD1. The germline V gene has CDR1 MNHEY and CDR2 SMNVEV (reference sequence). There are 14 residues in the CDR3. Trimming cost V 1 base and J 2 bases; bases outside gene matches: 1. The CDR3 DNA reads as TGTGCCAGCAGTTTATTCAGGGGGCCCTACGAGCAGTACTTC. Translating it yields CASSLFRGPYEQYF.

The V and J genes are TRBV9 and TRBJ1-3, with TRBD1 matching over 8 bases. The trim removed 2 bases at V and 8 bases at J, leaving 6 bases unmatched. CDR1 SGDLS and CDR2 YYNGEE come from the germline V gene. This CDR3 has 14 amino acids. CDR3 in amino acids: CASSVRDRWDTIYF. The CDR3 region has the DNA TGTGCCAGCAGCGTCCGGGACAGGTGGGACACCATATATTTT.

This clone came up once. The gene calls are TRBV5-1 and TRBJ2-3; tentative D call: TRBD2 (5 bases). The CDR3 runs to 12 residues. The V gene lost 4 bases and the J gene lost 5 bases, with 8 bases spanning the gap. Germline values: CDR1 SGHRS, CDR2 YFSETQ. The DNA of the CDR3 is TGCGCCAGCAGCGTAGGACTAGATACGCAGTATTTT. Protein sequence: CASSVGLDTQYF.

The chain is built from TRBV27 and TRBJ1-5; weak D call: TRBD1 (5 bases). CDR3 size: 14 residues. Per the germline V gene, CDR1 is MNHEY and CDR2 is SMNVEV (reference sequence). V shed 9 bases and J shed 3 bases, with 15 bases lying between them. The CDR3 region has the DNA TGTGCCAGTGCGAGGCAGGGCGACAATCAGCCCCAGCATTTT. Its protein product is CASARQGDNQPQHF.

The chain combines TRBV18 with TRBJ1-5, with D possibly matching TRBD1 (6 bases). This CDR3 has 15 amino acids. Germline V gives CDR1 KGHSH, CDR2 LQKENI. The ends were cut back, 2 bases at V and 4 bases at J, with 12 bases in the middle. The CDR3 DNA follows: TGTGCCAGCTCACCAGATACAGGGCATAATCAGCCCCAGCATTTT. As protein: CASSPDTGHNQPQHF.

The chain recombines TRBV9 with TRBJ2-1, with D possibly being TRBD2 (6 bases). Trimming took off 4 bases at V and 3 bases at J, with 17 bases between the two ends. This CDR3 contains 16 residues. Germline assignment: CDR1 SGDLS and CDR2 YYNGEE. The CDR3 protein is CASSPSGTSYYNEQFF. The CDR3 region has the DNA TGTGCCAGCAGCCCGTCAGGGACTTCATACTACAATGAGCAGTTCTTC.

The chain is built from TRBV7-6 and TRBJ2-3; 10 bases line up with TRBD2. This CDR3 contains 17 residues. Trimming at V came to 5 bases and at J to 4 bases, leaving 12 bases not matched to a gene. Looked up from germline, CDR1 is SGHVS and CDR2 is FNYEAQ. CDR3 nucleotides: TGTGCCAGCAGCCAGGAGACGAAGCGGGGGGGCGCAGATACGCAGTATTTT. Translation gives CASSQETKRGGADTQYF.

The V call is TRBV29-1, the J call TRBJ2-3, with D possibly TRBD1 on 5 matching bases. V was trimmed by 4 bases and J by 4 bases, leaving 12 bases between them. This CDR3 spans 13 amino acids. Germline CDR1 reads SQVTM; CDR2 reads ANQGSEA. The CDR3 sequence: CSVVLGRADTQYF. The CDR3 DNA reads TGCAGCGTTGTTCTGGGCAGGGCAGATACGCAGTATTTT.

The chain is built from TRBV6-6 and TRBJ2-1, with 7 bases that match TRBD1. From germline, CDR1 is MNHNY and CDR2 SVGAGI (reference sequence). The junction had 3 bases not matched to a gene; V was cut back by 1 base and J by 6 bases. This CDR3 has 14 residues. CDR3 coding DNA: TGTGCCAGCAGTTACTACGCAGGGGGCAATGAGCAGTTCTTC. This gives the protein CASSYYAGGNEQFF.

The table lists this clone with a few counts. The chain links TRBV7-8 to TRBJ1-2; tentatively, D is TRBD1 (6 bases). The CDR3 covers 19 residues. CDR1 and CDR2 (germline): SGHVS, FQNEAQ. V gave up 0 bases and J gave up 2 bases, with 22 bases separating them. This chain's CDR3 is CASSLAKHHRGGANYGYTF. The CDR3 DNA sequence: TGTGCCAGCAGCTTAGCGAAACATCACCGAGGGGGAGCGAACTATGGCTACACCTTC.

The sample holds one count of this clone. The V and J genes are TRBV29-1 and TRBJ1-1; TRBD1 is a possible D gene (5 bases). V was trimmed by 3 bases and J by 4 bases, leaving 15 bases between them. CDR3 length equals 14 residues. Germline lookup yields CDR1 SQVTM and CDR2 ANQGSEA. The CDR3 nucleotides are TGCAGCGTTGAGATGGACAACTCTGGCACTGAAGCTTTCTTT. Protein: CSVEMDNSGTEAFF.

The genes are TRBV5-1 and TRBJ1-4; 9 bases line up with TRBD1. The V gene end was trimmed by 4 bases and the J gene end by 6 bases; junction bases not matched to a gene: 4. The CDR3 extends over 14 amino acids. Germline V CDR1 and CDR2: SGHRS, YFSETQ. The CDR3: CASSLDRGDEKLFF. The CDR3 region has the DNA TGCGCCAGCAGCCTGGACAGGGGAGATGAAAAACTGTTTTTT.

The V call is TRBV4-2, the J call TRBJ2-7; 9 bases align to TRBD1. Unmatched junction bases numbered 6, after V lost 3 bases and J lost 3 bases. Germline V gene lookup returns CDR1 LGHNA and CDR2 YNFKEQ. This CDR3 spans 15 amino acids. The CDR3 sequence is CASSQYRDRVYEQYF. CDR3 sequence (DNA): TGTGCCAGCAGCCAGTACCGGGACAGGGTCTACGAGCAGTACTTC.

V is TRBV6-1 and J is TRBJ1-1; 8 bases align to TRBD1. The ends lost 7 bases at V and 1 base at J; junction bases unmatched: 8. Germline CDR1 is MNHNS and CDR2 is SASEGT. The CDR3 contains 15 residues. CDR3 residues: CASTKGDRKNTEAFF. CDR3 coding DNA: TGTGCCAGCACAAAGGGGGACAGGAAGAACACTGAAGCTTTCTTT.

CDR3 sequence: CASRLTGDPYEQYF. The CDR3 DNA follows: TGTGCCAGCAGACTGACAGGAGATCCATACGAGCAGTACTTC. The chain recombines TRBV2 with TRBJ2-7; D might be TRBD1 (6 bases). Trimming shortened V by 6 bases and J by 4 bases, and 16 bases separated the two germline ends. The CDR3 contains 14 residues. Germline CDR1 SNHLY, CDR2 FYNNEI.

This chain connects TRBV7-9 to TRBJ2-5; 7 bases map to TRBD1. Germline-derived CDR1 and CDR2 are SEHNR and FQNEAQ (reference sequence). Trimming at V came to 2 bases and at J to 2 bases, leaving 5 bases not matched to a gene. This CDR3 comprises 15 residues. The CDR3 DNA follows: TGTGCCAGCAGCTTATGGGGACAGCCTCAAGAGACCCAGTACTTC. As protein: CASSLWGQPQETQYF.

This clone was recorded once. The genes are TRBV7-3 and TRBJ2-6; TRBD2 might be the D (7 bases). The CDR3 has 15 residues. V lost 3 bases and J 3 bases, leaving 9 bases between the germline ends. Germline assignment: CDR1 SGHTA and CDR2 FQGTGA. The CDR3 DNA reads as TGTGCCAGCAGCTTCGGGGGGCTTGGGGCCAACGTCCTGACTTTC. Encoded protein: CASSFGGLGANVLTF.

V usage is TRBV6-5 and J usage is TRBJ2-1; no definite D call. Germline values: CDR1 MNHEY, CDR2 SVGAGI. Between the trimmed V and J ends, which lost 6 bases and 6 bases, there was a span of 12 bases. The CDR3 extends over 13 amino acids. The CDR3 spells CASSRTLRNEQFF. The CDR3 region has the DNA TGTGCCAGCAGCCGAACTCTACGCAATGAGCAGTTCTTC.

This clone has just one count. The chain is built from TRBV28 and TRBJ1-5; TRBD1 aligns across 12 bases. With 4 bases clipped from V and 6 bases from J, the junction kept 4 bases outside the gene matches. CDR1 and CDR2 from the germline V gene are MDHEN and SYDVKM. The CDR3 spans 15 residues. Here the CDR3 DNA reads TGTGCCAGCAGTTCTCCGGGACAGGGGGCTCAGCCCCAGCATTTT. Its translation: CASSSPGQGAQPQHF.

J is TRBJ1-2 and V is TRBV4-2; D call uncertain. Germline V gene lookup returns CDR1 LGHNA and CDR2 YNFKEQ. CDR3 length: 14 amino acids. V lost 3 bases and J 7 bases, leaving 15 bases between the germline ends. CDR3 in DNA: TGTGCCAGCAGCCAGGGAGACTTGGGGTCTGGCTACACCTTC. This sequence encodes CASSQGDLGSGYTF.

The chain joins TRBV5-4 to TRBJ1-6; the match to TRBD1 covers 8 bases. This CDR3 has 15 residues. Trimming at V came to 3 bases and at J to 10 bases, leaving 9 bases not matched to a gene. CDR1 and CDR2 from the germline V gene are SGHNT and YYREEE (reference sequence). The CDR3 region has the DNA TGTGCCAGCAGCTACGGACAGGGTACCTGGTCACCCCTCCACTTT. Its translation: CASSYGQGTWSPLHF.